A selection of T cell receptor beta chains follows, all from one sample in a study of shared clonotypes between healthy human individuals. The repertoire was sequenced with immunoSEQ multiplex PCR; TCRdb's copy has only in-frame clones and lacks some. The table records approximately 2.5 million clones, roughly 92% of them present only once. Sequencing used naive CD4+ T cells sorted from blood. All receptors come from a man aged 18-30 years in good health. The CDR3 runs from the conserved cysteine through the conserved F or W. A D gene is named only where the DNA matches it firmly. Where a row states a size, it is once, few, many or the class of an expanded clone; other rows omit it.

J gene	V gene	clone size	D gene	CDR3 DNA	CDR3 protein
TRBJ2-7	TRBV19	.	.	TGTGCCAGTAGTAGCCGCCCTGGGACATCCTACGAGCAGTACTTC	CASSSRPGTSYEQYF
TRBJ2-3	TRBV5-1	.	.	TGCGCCAGCAGCTTGGCAGGCGCCGATTATACGCAGTATTTT	CASSLAGADYTQYF
TRBJ1-5	TRBV15	.	.	TGTGCCACCAGCCAGTTGGGGGTTGGATACCCTGTGGGTAATCAGCCCCAGCATTTT	CATSQLGVGYPVGNQPQHF
TRBJ2-1	TRBV6-1	.	.	TGTGCCAGCCGGCGGGACTACAATGAGCAGTTCTTC	CASRRDYNEQFF
TRBJ2-1	TRBV10-3	.	TRBD2	TGTGCCATCAGCGGGACTAGCGGGGGGGGAGGTGAGCAGTTCTTC	CAISGTSGGGGEQFF
TRBJ2-7	TRBV21-1	.	.	TGTGCCAGCAGCAAGGGTAAGGACAGGAGCCTAATCAAATCCTACGAGCAGTACTTC	CASSKGKDRSLIKSYEQYF
TRBJ2-1	TRBV4-1	.	TRBD2	TGCGCCAGCAGCCAACTAGCGGGAGACAATGAGCAGTTCTTC	CASSQLAGDNEQFF
TRBJ2-3	TRBV18	.	.	TGTGCCAGCTCCGACCTAGCGAATACAGATACGCAGTATTTT	CASSDLANTDTQYF
TRBJ1-6	TRBV7-2	.	.	TGTGCCAGCACCTCCGGGCAGCTCTATAATTCACCCCTCCACTTT	CASTSGQLYNSPLHF
TRBJ1-5	TRBV28	.	.	TGTGCCAGCAGTCCAATCAATCTAACCAGGGCCTTTTTGAATCAGCCCCAGCATTTT	CASSPINLTRAFLNQPQHF
TRBJ1-5	TRBV27	.	.	TGTGCCAGCAGTTTAGGCGGACATAGCAATCAGCCCCAGCATTTT	CASSLGGHSNQPQHF
TRBJ1-5	TRBV5-1	.	.	TGCGCCAGCAGCTTAACGGACAGTAGCAATCAGCCCCAGCATTTT	CASSLTDSSNQPQHF
TRBJ1-2	TRBV6-6	.	.	TGTGCCAGCAGTTCCGGGCCCACCTCTAACTATGGCTACACCTTC	CASSSGPTSNYGYTF
TRBJ1-6	TRBV19	.	TRBD1	TGTGCCAGTAGTATCGGACAGGGGTTTTATTCACCCCTCCACTTT	CASSIGQGFYSPLHF
TRBJ2-3	TRBV30	.	TRBD2	TGTGCCTGGAGTAGACAAAGGACTAGCGGCTACACAGATACGCAGTATTTT	CAWSRQRTSGYTDTQYF
TRBJ2-1	TRBV7-7	.	TRBD2	TGTGCTAGCAGCTTGACTAGCGGCGCCTACAATGAGCAGTTCTTC	CASSLTSGAYNEQFF
TRBJ1-2	TRBV10-3	.	.	TGTGCCATCAGTGAAGACATGGTAGTAAACAGCTACACCTTC	CAISEDMVVNSYTF
TRBJ1-6	TRBV19	few	TRBD1	TGTGCCAGTAACCAACAGGGGGCTAGCTCACCCCTCCACTTT	CASNQQGASSPLHF
TRBJ2-5	TRBV5-4	.	.	TGTGCCAGCAGCTCGGCCCGGGACACCCAAGAGACCCAGTACTTC	CASSSARDTQETQYF
TRBJ1-1	TRBV23-1	.	.	TGCGCCAGCGATCCGGGGAGCACTGAAGCTTTCTTT	CASDPGSTEAFF
TRBJ1-5	TRBV7-2	.	.	TGTGCCAGCAGCTTTGGCCTGGTTGGGAGCAATCAGCCCCAGCATTTT	CASSFGLVGSNQPQHF
TRBJ2-3	TRBV19	.	TRBD2	TGTGCCAGTAGTACGACTAGCGGGGGAGATACGCAGTATTTT	CASSTTSGGDTQYF
TRBJ2-6	TRBV28	few	.	TGTGCCAGCGCCAAGAAGGGGCCTCTCCCCGGGGCCAACGTCCTGACTTTC	CASAKKGPLPGANVLTF
TRBJ2-7	TRBV5-6	.	.	TGTGCCAGCAGCTTGGAGGGGAAGACCTACGAGCAGTACTTC	CASSLEGKTYEQYF
TRBJ2-5	TRBV4-3	.	.	TGCGCCAGCAGCCAAGACACAGGGAAGATCGAGACCCAGTACTTC	CASSQDTGKIETQYF
TRBJ1-6	TRBV7-9	few	.	TGTGCCAGCAGCTTTAGAGGGGTCGATTCACCCCTCCACTTT	CASSFRGVDSPLHF
TRBJ2-7	TRBV7-7	.	.	TGTGCTAGCAGCTTATCGGGGGCTAGTGAGCAGTACTTC	CASSLSGASEQYF
TRBJ2-3	TRBV5-1	.	TRBD2	TGCGCCAGCAGCTTGGTCCTAGCGGGAGACCCAGATACGCAGTATTTT	CASSLVLAGDPDTQYF
TRBJ2-3	TRBV7-9	.	TRBD2	TGTGCCAGCAGCTTAAGTAGCGGGAGCACAGATACGCAGTATTTT	CASSLSSGSTDTQYF
TRBJ1-6	TRBV18	.	.	TGTGCCAGCTCACCCCTTGCAGGGGCCCTTTATAATTCACCCCTCCACTTT	CASSPLAGALYNSPLHF
TRBJ1-4	TRBV6-5	once	.	TGTGCCAGCAGTTTAAATGCTCTAGGAGTAAATGAAAAACTGTTTTTT	CASSLNALGVNEKLFF
TRBJ1-2	TRBV25-1	.	.	TGTGCCAGCAGTGAGGACTATGGCTACACCTTC	CASSEDYGYTF
TRBJ2-7	TRBV2	once	.	TGTGCCAGCAGCTTGGCCGGGGAGCAGTACTTC	CASSLAGEQYF
TRBJ1-1	TRBV29-1	.	.	TGCAGCGTTGCCCCGGGACTGAGGAACACTGAAGCTTTCTTT	CSVAPGLRNTEAFF
TRBJ2-2	TRBV7-6	.	.	TGTGCCAGCAGCTTGGGACACTCGAACACCGGGGAGCTGTTTTTT	CASSLGHSNTGELFF